What follows describes a single T cell receptor beta chain. Antigen unknown. These data originate in a study of response to subunit inactivated influenza vaccine. Whole-study results and caveats: Few additional T cells are recruited per seasonal influenza vaccination, authors suggested.

TCRdb reprocessed the RT-PCR reads with MiXCR, giving one entry per CDR3 protein. The table includes 650,000 to 800,000 distinct CDR3 sequences, roughly 14% detected once. The clonotype comes from a man between 50 and 59 years old who received an inactivated influenza vaccine. The material was PBMCs from blood, obtained about 14 days before vaccination.

The CDR3 here is CASSNRDSSSQYF. CDR3 nucleotide sequence: TGTGCCAGCAGCAACCGGGACAGCTCCTCCCAGTACTTC. The V call is TRBV5-5, the J call TRBJ2-5, with 7 bases that match TRBD1. CDR1 SGHKS and CDR2 YYEKEE come from the germline V gene (reference sequence). The CDR3 covers 13 residues. The V and J ends lost 4 bases and 9 bases, in that order; junction bases with no gene match: 9.